This T cell receptor beta chain was sequenced for a study of graft-versus-host responses after intestinal transplantation. Comments on this clone: No antigen is known for it.

The data were produced by immunoSEQ multiplex PCR, yet TCRdb's version contains in-frame clones alone and is incomplete. Of about 70,000 clones in the sample, about nine tenths were seen once. The TCR comes from a human donor who received an intestinal transplant. Sequencing used unstimulated CD8+ T cells sorted from spleen or lymph node cells, obtained before intestinal transplant.

CDR3: CASTDRGYIGNTEAFF. DNA of the CDR3: TGCGCCAGCACCGACAGGGGTTATATCGGGAACACTGAAGCTTTCTTT. The chain is built from TRBV5-1 and TRBJ1-1; 8 bases agree with TRBD1. Germline V gives CDR1 SGHRS, CDR2 YFSETQ. This CDR3 has 16 amino acids. Germline trimming cut 6 bases from V and 1 base from J; bases unmatched to any gene: 11.